Listed below are T cell receptor beta chains from one sample, sequenced in a study of molecular identifiers for immune sequencing clone quantification. TCRdb redid the calling of the PCR reads with MiXCR, one entry per CDR3 protein. The repertoire consists of hundreds of thousands of distinct CDR3 sequences, with just under 20% occurring once and the leading ten covering roughly 0.83%. Sequenced sample: naive CD8+ T cells from blood, with Jurkat cell RNA spiked in. The receptors were sampled from a human donor in good health. Some libraries in this study had Jurkat cell RNA spiked in. The CDR3 runs from the conserved cysteine through the conserved F or W. D genes are given only for firm matches. Some rows mark clone size as missing; the rest say once, few, many or name a class of expanded clone.

CDR3 length: 16
V gene: TRBV20-1
D gene: .
clone size: .
J gene: TRBJ2-7
CDR3 protein: CSARDSEGQLAYEQYF
CDR3 DNA: TGCAGTGCTAGAGATTCAGAGGGGCAGTTGGCCTACGAGCAGTACTTC

CDR3 length: 12
V gene: TRBV5-4
D gene: .
clone size: many
J gene: TRBJ2-7
CDR3 protein: CASSFGPSEQYF
CDR3 DNA: TGTGCCAGCAGTTTCGGTCCTTCCGAGCAGTACTTC

CDR3 length: 13
V gene: TRBV4-1
D gene: TRBD1
clone size: .
J gene: TRBJ1-1
CDR3 protein: CASSQLGTGEAFF
CDR3 DNA: TGCGCCAGCAGCCAGCTCGGGACAGGAGAAGCTTTCTTT

CDR3 length: 14
V gene: TRBV7-9
D gene: TRBD2
clone size: many
J gene: TRBJ2-7
CDR3 protein: CASSFLADSYEQYF
CDR3 DNA: TGTGCCAGCAGCTTCCTAGCGGACTCCTACGAGCAGTACTTC

CDR3 length: 13
V gene: TRBV19
D gene: .
clone size: few
J gene: TRBJ1-2
CDR3 protein: CASSIPGIDGYTF
CDR3 DNA: TGTGCCAGTAGTATTCCGGGGATCGATGGCTACACCTTC

CDR3 length: 16
V gene: TRBV6-2/TRBV6-3
D gene: .
clone size: .
J gene: TRBJ2-3
CDR3 protein: CASSYVEGTITDTQYF
CDR3 DNA: TGTGCCAGCAGTTACGTGGAGGGGACCATCACAGATACGCAGTATTTT

CDR3 length: 16
V gene: TRBV13
D gene: TRBD1
clone size: few
J gene: TRBJ1-3
CDR3 protein: CASSLGTGAPGNTIYF
CDR3 DNA: TGTGCCAGCAGCTTGGGGACAGGGGCCCCTGGAAACACCATATATTTT

CDR3 length: 17
V gene: TRBV12-3/TRBV12-4
D gene: TRBD1
clone size: .
J gene: TRBJ2-3
CDR3 protein: CASSFEHWDRDTDTQYF
CDR3 DNA: TGTGCCAGCAGTTTCGAACATTGGGACAGAGACACAGATACGCAGTATTTT

CDR3 length: 18
V gene: TRBV12-3/TRBV12-4
D gene: TRBD1
clone size: many
J gene: TRBJ1-5
CDR3 protein: CASSTHASGGMGNQPQHF
CDR3 DNA: TGTGCCAGCAGTACGCACGCCTCAGGGGGCATGGGCAATCAGCCCCAGCATTTT

CDR3 length: 15
V gene: TRBV19
D gene: .
clone size: few
J gene: TRBJ1-5
CDR3 protein: CASSIGSRSNQPQHF
CDR3 DNA: TGTGCCAGTAGTATAGGATCGCGGAGCAATCAGCCCCAGCATTTT

CDR3 length: 13
V gene: TRBV14
D gene: .
clone size: many
J gene: TRBJ1-2
CDR3 protein: CASSQVLGNGYTF
CDR3 DNA: TGTGCCAGCAGCCAAGTTCTGGGGAATGGCTACACCTTC

CDR3 length: 16
V gene: TRBV7-8
D gene: .
clone size: many
J gene: TRBJ2-4
CDR3 protein: CASSSPFSATKNIQYF
CDR3 DNA: TGTGCCAGCAGCTCCCCATTTAGCGCGACCAAAAACATTCAGTACTTC

CDR3 length: 14
V gene: TRBV5-1
D gene: TRBD2
clone size: .
J gene: TRBJ2-7
CDR3 protein: CASQASGATYEQYF
CDR3 DNA: TGCGCCAGCCAAGCTAGCGGGGCCACCTACGAGCAGTACTTC

CDR3 length: 15
V gene: TRBV13
D gene: .
clone size: many
J gene: TRBJ2-3
CDR3 protein: CASRKWGGQTDTQYF
CDR3 DNA: TGTGCCAGCAGGAAATGGGGGGGGCAGACAGATACGCAGTATTTT

CDR3 length: 14
V gene: TRBV29-1
D gene: TRBD1
clone size: .
J gene: TRBJ2-7
CDR3 protein: CSVGGGTGAGEQYF
CDR3 DNA: TGCAGCGTTGGGGGGGGGACAGGGGCGGGCGAGCAGTACTTC

CDR3 length: 17
V gene: TRBV2
D gene: .
clone size: many
J gene: TRBJ1-4
CDR3 protein: CASSEELPGQPNEKLFF
CDR3 DNA: TGTGCCAGCAGTGAAGAACTACCGGGACAACCTAATGAAAAACTGTTTTTT

CDR3 length: 15
V gene: TRBV4-3
D gene: .
clone size: many
J gene: TRBJ2-7
CDR3 protein: CASSQDHGGTYEQYF
CDR3 DNA: TGCGCCAGCAGCCAAGATCACGGAGGCACCTACGAGCAGTACTTC

CDR3 length: 15
V gene: TRBV4-3
D gene: TRBD2
clone size: many
J gene: TRBJ2-1
CDR3 protein: CASSRTSGSYNEQFF
CDR3 DNA: TGCGCCAGCAGCCGGACTAGCGGGAGTTACAATGAGCAGTTCTTC

CDR3 length: 13
V gene: TRBV14
D gene: .
clone size: many
J gene: TRBJ1-1
CDR3 protein: CASSLQGLPPAFF
CDR3 DNA: TGTGCCAGCAGCCTCCAGGGGCTCCCCCCAGCTTTCTTT

CDR3 length: 13
V gene: TRBV19
D gene: .
clone size: .
J gene: TRBJ2-7
CDR3 protein: CASSWEAYYEQYF
CDR3 DNA: TGTGCCAGTAGCTGGGAAGCCTACTACGAGCAGTACTTC

CDR3 length: 15
V gene: TRBV5-1
D gene: .
clone size: few
J gene: TRBJ2-7
CDR3 protein: CASGPGRTGSYEQYF
CDR3 DNA: TGCGCCAGCGGGCCCGGGCGCACAGGCTCCTACGAGCAGTACTTC

CDR3 length: 15
V gene: TRBV7-2
D gene: TRBD1
clone size: many
J gene: TRBJ1-2
CDR3 protein: CASSLSTGGNYGYTF
CDR3 DNA: TGTGCCAGCAGCTTATCGACAGGGGGAAACTATGGCTACACCTTC

CDR3 length: 16
V gene: TRBV7-9
D gene: .
clone size: many
J gene: TRBJ2-2
CDR3 protein: CASSLPSTANTGELFF
CDR3 DNA: TGTGCCAGCAGCTTACCTTCGACGGCCAACACCGGGGAGCTGTTTTTT

CDR3 length: 13
V gene: TRBV29-1
D gene: .
clone size: many
J gene: TRBJ2-2
CDR3 protein: CSGMTENTGELFF
CDR3 DNA: TGCAGCGGTATGACAGAGAACACCGGGGAGCTGTTTTTT

CDR3 length: 15
V gene: TRBV29-1
D gene: .
clone size: many
J gene: TRBJ2-6
CDR3 protein: CSVLGDRTGANVLTF
CDR3 DNA: TGCAGCGTATTAGGGGATAGGACTGGGGCCAACGTCCTGACTTTC

CDR3 length: 17
V gene: TRBV4-2
D gene: .
clone size: few
J gene: TRBJ2-7
CDR3 protein: CASSQDWVGLSTCEQYF
CDR3 DNA: TGTGCCAGCAGCCAAGATTGGGTGGGACTGTCAACCTGCGAGCAGTACTTC

CDR3 length: 15
V gene: TRBV24-1
D gene: .
clone size: few
J gene: TRBJ2-2
CDR3 protein: CATSDLNSPTGELFF
CDR3 DNA: TGTGCCACCAGTGATTTGAACTCACCTACCGGGGAGCTGTTTTTT

CDR3 length: 15
V gene: TRBV7-9
D gene: TRBD2
clone size: .
J gene: TRBJ2-7
CDR3 protein: CASSQQTSGSYEQYF
CDR3 DNA: TGTGCCAGCAGCCAACAGACTAGCGGGAGTTACGAGCAGTACTTC

CDR3 length: 13
V gene: TRBV29-1
D gene: .
clone size: many
J gene: TRBJ2-2
CDR3 protein: CSVEQGLTGELFF
CDR3 DNA: TGCAGCGTTGAACAGGGGCTAACCGGGGAGCTGTTTTTT

CDR3 length: 15
V gene: TRBV11-3
D gene: TRBD2
clone size: .
J gene: TRBJ2-1
CDR3 protein: CASSFTSGSLGEQFF
CDR3 DNA: TGTGCCAGCAGCTTCACTAGCGGGAGTCTCGGTGAGCAGTTCTTC

CDR3 length: 15
V gene: TRBV13
D gene: TRBD2
clone size: many
J gene: TRBJ2-5
CDR3 protein: CASSSTGTKQETQYF
CDR3 DNA: TGTGCCAGCAGCTCCACCGGGACTAAGCAAGAGACCCAGTACTTC

CDR3 length: 13
V gene: TRBV4-3
D gene: .
clone size: many
J gene: TRBJ2-4
CDR3 protein: CASSQENENIQYF
CDR3 DNA: TGCGCCAGCAGCCAAGAGAACGAAAACATTCAGTACTTC

CDR3 length: 16
V gene: TRBV27
D gene: TRBD1
clone size: many
J gene: TRBJ2-7
CDR3 protein: CASSYTPGQGAYEQYF
CDR3 DNA: TGTGCCAGCAGTTACACGCCGGGACAGGGGGCTTACGAGCAGTACTTC

CDR3 length: 12
V gene: TRBV7-6
D gene: .
clone size: many
J gene: TRBJ2-1
CDR3 protein: CASSQGGDEQFF
CDR3 DNA: TGTGCCAGCAGCCAGGGGGGGGATGAGCAGTTCTTC

CDR3 length: 15
V gene: TRBV5-5
D gene: .
clone size: many
J gene: TRBJ2-7
CDR3 protein: CASSLLRDTAYEQYF
CDR3 DNA: TGTGCCAGCAGCTTATTGCGGGACACAGCCTACGAGCAGTACTTC

CDR3 length: 12
V gene: TRBV30
D gene: TRBD1
clone size: many
J gene: TRBJ1-1
CDR3 protein: CAGRDRGPEAFF
CDR3 DNA: TGTGCCGGCCGGGACAGGGGGCCTGAAGCTTTCTTT

CDR3 length: 15
V gene: TRBV4-3
D gene: TRBD2
clone size: many
J gene: TRBJ2-1
CDR3 protein: CASSQELAEYNEQFF
CDR3 DNA: TGCGCCAGCAGCCAAGAGCTAGCGGAATACAATGAGCAGTTCTTC

CDR3 length: 17
V gene: TRBV7-9
D gene: .
clone size: few
J gene: TRBJ1-2
CDR3 protein: CASSSSGTPTLNYGYTF
CDR3 DNA: TGTGCCAGCAGCTCTTCCGGGACACCAACCCTTAACTATGGCTACACCTTC

CDR3 length: 13
V gene: TRBV7-9
D gene: .
clone size: many
J gene: TRBJ2-3
CDR3 protein: CASSPPEADTQYF
CDR3 DNA: TGTGCCAGCAGTCCACCTGAGGCGGATACGCAGTATTTT

CDR3 length: 17
V gene: TRBV29-1
D gene: TRBD2
clone size: many
J gene: TRBJ2-1
CDR3 protein: CSVEGPGLAGEMNEQFF
CDR3 DNA: TGCAGCGTTGAAGGTCCGGGGCTAGCGGGAGAGATGAATGAGCAGTTCTTC

CDR3 length: 14
V gene: TRBV6-2/TRBV6-3
D gene: .
clone size: many
J gene: TRBJ2-7
CDR3 protein: CASSYMAISYEQYF
CDR3 DNA: TGTGCCAGCAGTTACATGGCGATCTCCTACGAGCAGTACTTC

CDR3 length: 17
V gene: TRBV6-5
D gene: .
clone size: .
J gene: TRBJ1-5
CDR3 protein: CASSPIPSGYSNQPQHF
CDR3 DNA: TGTGCCAGCAGTCCCATCCCTTCAGGGTATAGCAATCAGCCCCAGCATTTT

CDR3 length: 14
V gene: TRBV4-3
D gene: .
clone size: many
J gene: TRBJ2-5
CDR3 protein: CASSQDSSQETQYF
CDR3 DNA: TGCGCCAGCAGCCAAGACAGCAGCCAAGAGACCCAGTACTTC

CDR3 length: 15
V gene: TRBV6-2/TRBV6-3
D gene: TRBD1
clone size: few
J gene: TRBJ2-1
CDR3 protein: CASSSLGQGANEQFF
CDR3 DNA: TGTGCCAGCAGTTCCTTAGGACAGGGGGCGAATGAGCAGTTCTTC

CDR3 length: 13
V gene: TRBV27
D gene: .
clone size: many
J gene: TRBJ2-3
CDR3 protein: CASTATSADTQYF
CDR3 DNA: TGTGCCAGCACCGCGACTAGTGCAGATACGCAGTATTTT

CDR3 length: 16
V gene: TRBV30
D gene: TRBD2
clone size: many
J gene: TRBJ2-5
CDR3 protein: CAWRGAETSGVETQYF
CDR3 DNA: TGTGCCTGGAGAGGGGCCGAGACTAGCGGGGTTGAGACCCAGTACTTC

CDR3 length: 19
V gene: TRBV9
D gene: TRBD1
clone size: .
J gene: TRBJ2-1
CDR3 protein: CASSVGGTGGSLSYNEQFF
CDR3 DNA: TGTGCCAGCAGCGTAGGAGGGACAGGGGGCTCTTTATCCTACAATGAGCAGTTCTTC

CDR3 length: 12
V gene: TRBV30
D gene: .
clone size: many
J gene: TRBJ1-1
CDR3 protein: CAWSNTNTEAFF
CDR3 DNA: TGTGCCTGGAGTAACACGAACACTGAAGCTTTCTTT

CDR3 length: 13
V gene: TRBV12-3/TRBV12-4
D gene: TRBD2
clone size: many
J gene: TRBJ2-7
CDR3 protein: CASKAGLDNEQYF
CDR3 DNA: TGTGCCAGCAAAGCGGGACTAGACAACGAGCAGTACTTC

CDR3 length: 15
V gene: TRBV6-6
D gene: .
clone size: many
J gene: TRBJ2-7
CDR3 protein: CASSYSGSGAYEQYF
CDR3 DNA: TGTGCCAGCAGTTACTCGGGGTCCGGGGCCTACGAGCAGTACTTC

CDR3 length: 15
V gene: TRBV19
D gene: .
clone size: few
J gene: TRBJ2-1
CDR3 protein: CASSIWGEGGYEQFF
CDR3 DNA: TGTGCCAGTAGTATTTGGGGGGAGGGGGGGTATGAGCAGTTCTTC

CDR3 length: 16
V gene: TRBV7-9
D gene: .
clone size: .
J gene: TRBJ2-5
CDR3 protein: CASSLVGRGELETQYF
CDR3 DNA: TGTGCCAGCAGCTTAGTCGGCAGGGGAGAGTTGGAGACCCAGTACTTC

CDR3 length: 18
V gene: TRBV4-3
D gene: .
clone size: many
J gene: TRBJ1-1
CDR3 protein: CASSQRDRLGPMNTEAFF
CDR3 DNA: TGCGCCAGCAGCCAACGGGACCGACTCGGACCGATGAACACTGAAGCTTTCTTT

CDR3 length: 14
V gene: TRBV27
D gene: TRBD1
clone size: many
J gene: TRBJ1-6
CDR3 protein: CASSETGGDSPLHF
CDR3 DNA: TGTGCCAGCAGTGAGACAGGGGGAGATTCACCCCTCCACTTT

CDR3 length: 13
V gene: TRBV19
D gene: .
clone size: .
J gene: TRBJ2-3
CDR3 protein: CASSIDGHDAQYF
CDR3 DNA: TGTGCCAGTAGTATTGACGGACACGATGCGCAGTATTTT

CDR3 length: 14
V gene: TRBV29-1
D gene: .
clone size: many
J gene: TRBJ1-4
CDR3 protein: CSAQLQGTNEKLFF
CDR3 DNA: TGCAGCGCTCAACTTCAGGGGACTAATGAAAAACTGTTTTTT

CDR3 length: 13
V gene: TRBV7-2
D gene: .
clone size: many
J gene: TRBJ2-1
CDR3 protein: CASSLGLTNEQFF
CDR3 DNA: TGTGCCAGCAGCTTAGGGCTGACCAATGAGCAGTTCTTC

CDR3 length: 12
V gene: TRBV12-3/TRBV12-4
D gene: .
clone size: .
J gene: TRBJ2-1
CDR3 protein: CATLGGAGEQFF
CDR3 DNA: TGTGCCACCCTAGGGGGGGCGGGTGAGCAGTTCTTC

CDR3 length: 18
V gene: TRBV4-1
D gene: TRBD1
clone size: many
J gene: TRBJ1-6
CDR3 protein: CASSQDPLTGVYNSPLHF
CDR3 DNA: TGCGCCAGCAGCCAAGACCCATTGACAGGGGTCTATAATTCACCCCTCCACTTT

CDR3 length: 13
V gene: TRBV6-2/TRBV6-3
D gene: .
clone size: many
J gene: TRBJ2-7
CDR3 protein: CASRNRQLYEQYF
CDR3 DNA: TGTGCCAGCCGGAACCGACAGCTTTACGAGCAGTACTTC